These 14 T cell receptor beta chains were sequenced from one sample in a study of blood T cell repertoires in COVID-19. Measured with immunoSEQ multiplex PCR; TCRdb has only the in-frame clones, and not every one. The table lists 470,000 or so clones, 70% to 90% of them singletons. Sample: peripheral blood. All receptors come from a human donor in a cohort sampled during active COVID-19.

CDR3 bases: TGCAGTGCTAGTGGCGGGACTAGCGGGAGCCACGAGCAGTACTTC. Its translation is CSASGGTSGSHEQYF. The gene calls are TRBV20-1 and TRBJ2-7; TRBD2 matches at 14 bases. Germline CDR1 and CDR2: DFQATT and SNEGSKA (reference sequence). This CDR3 is 15 amino acids long. J gave up 5 bases and V 3 bases, and 6 bases lay outside the gene matches.

CDR3 residues: CASSYLSQGLSEQYF. The CDR3 nucleotides read TGTGCCAGCAGTTACTTATCACAGGGGCTCTCCGAGCAGTACTTC. V and J are TRBV6-2 or TRBV6-3 and TRBJ2-7, with TRBD1 identical over 7 bases. The CDR3 runs to 15 residues. V gave up 1 base and J gave up 6 bases; unmatched junction bases: 9. The germline CDR1 and CDR2 sequences are MNHEY and SVGEGT.

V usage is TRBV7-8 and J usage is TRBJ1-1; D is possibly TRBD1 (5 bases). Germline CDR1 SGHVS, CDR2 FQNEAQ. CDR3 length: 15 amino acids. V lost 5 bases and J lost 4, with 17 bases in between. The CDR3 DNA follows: TGTGCCAGCAGCCCCCGTTTAGGGGAGGTCACTGAAGCTTTCTTT. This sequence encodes CASSPRLGEVTEAFF.

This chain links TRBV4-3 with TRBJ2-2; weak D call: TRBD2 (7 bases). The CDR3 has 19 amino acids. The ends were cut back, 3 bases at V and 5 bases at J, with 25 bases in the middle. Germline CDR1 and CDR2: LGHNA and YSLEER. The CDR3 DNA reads TGCGCCAGCAGCCATAGTTATGGGGCTATGGGGAGGGGGACCGGGGAGCTGTTTTTT. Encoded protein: CASSHSYGAMGRGTGELFF.

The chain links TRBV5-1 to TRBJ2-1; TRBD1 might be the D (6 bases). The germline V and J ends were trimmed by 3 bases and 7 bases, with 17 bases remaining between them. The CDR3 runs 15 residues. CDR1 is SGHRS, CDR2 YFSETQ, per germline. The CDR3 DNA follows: TGCGCCAGCAGCTCTCAGGGGTCAGGGGCGAATGAGCAGTTCTTC. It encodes CASSSQGSGANEQFF.

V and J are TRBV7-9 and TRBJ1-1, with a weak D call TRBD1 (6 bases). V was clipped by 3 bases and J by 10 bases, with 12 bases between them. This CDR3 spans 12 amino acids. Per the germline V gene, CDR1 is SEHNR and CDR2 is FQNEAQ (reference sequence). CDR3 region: CASSFGQPRAFF. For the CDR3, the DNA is TGTGCCAGCAGCTTTGGACAGCCTAGAGCTTTCTTT.

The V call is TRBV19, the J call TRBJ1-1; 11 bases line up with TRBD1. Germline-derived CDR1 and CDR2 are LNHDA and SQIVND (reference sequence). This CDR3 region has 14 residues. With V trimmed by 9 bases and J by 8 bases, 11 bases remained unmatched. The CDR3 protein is CASRRDRGNLEAFF. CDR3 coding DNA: TGTGCCAGCAGAAGGGACAGGGGGAATCTAGAAGCTTTCTTT.

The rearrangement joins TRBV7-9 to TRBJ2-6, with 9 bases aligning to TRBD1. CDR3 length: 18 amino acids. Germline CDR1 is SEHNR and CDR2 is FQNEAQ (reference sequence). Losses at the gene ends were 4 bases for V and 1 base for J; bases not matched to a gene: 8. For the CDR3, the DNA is TGTGCCAGCAGCTCAACCCCTGGACAGGGGTCTGGGGCCAACGTCCTGACTTTC. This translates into CASSSTPGQGSGANVLTF.

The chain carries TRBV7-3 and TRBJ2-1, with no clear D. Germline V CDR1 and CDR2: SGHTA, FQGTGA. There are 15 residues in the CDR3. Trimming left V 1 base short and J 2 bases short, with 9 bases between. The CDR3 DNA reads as TGTGCCAGCAGCTTAAGCGCGGATACCTACAATGAGCAGTTCTTC. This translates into CASSLSADTYNEQFF.

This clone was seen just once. The CDR3 DNA reads as TGTGCCTGGAAGGCGGGGTCGAACACCGGGGAGCTGTTTTTT. The encoded protein is CAWKAGSNTGELFF. V gene TRBV30 combines with J gene TRBJ2-2, with D tentatively TRBD2 (6 bases). The CDR3 runs 14 residues. CDR1 and CDR2 (germline): GTSNPN, SVGIG (reference sequence). V gave up 4 bases and J gave up 0 bases, with 9 bases separating them.

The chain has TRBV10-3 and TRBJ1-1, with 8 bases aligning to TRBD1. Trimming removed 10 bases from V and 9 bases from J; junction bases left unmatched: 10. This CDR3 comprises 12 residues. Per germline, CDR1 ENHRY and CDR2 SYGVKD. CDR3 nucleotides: TGTGCCACCTCAGGGGGCGAAATTCAAGCTTTCTTT. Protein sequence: CATSGGEIQAFF.

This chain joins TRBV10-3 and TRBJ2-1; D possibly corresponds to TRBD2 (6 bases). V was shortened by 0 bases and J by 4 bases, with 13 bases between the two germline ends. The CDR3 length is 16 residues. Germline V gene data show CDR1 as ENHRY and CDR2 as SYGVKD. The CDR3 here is CAISESGGERYNEQFF. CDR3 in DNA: TGTGCCATCAGTGAGTCGGGGGGAGAGAGGTACAATGAGCAGTTCTTC.

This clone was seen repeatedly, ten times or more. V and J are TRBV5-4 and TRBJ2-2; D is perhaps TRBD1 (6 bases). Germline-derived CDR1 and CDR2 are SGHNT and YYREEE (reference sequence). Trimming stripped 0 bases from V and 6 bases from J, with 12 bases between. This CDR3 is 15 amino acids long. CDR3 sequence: CASSLEGRGPGELFF. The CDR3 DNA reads TGTGCCAGCAGCTTGGAGGGCAGGGGCCCCGGGGAGCTGTTTTTT.

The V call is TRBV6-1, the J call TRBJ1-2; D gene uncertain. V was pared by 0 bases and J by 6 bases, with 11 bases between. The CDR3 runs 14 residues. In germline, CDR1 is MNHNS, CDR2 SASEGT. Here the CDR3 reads CASSEADRRDGYTF. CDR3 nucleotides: TGTGCCAGCAGTGAAGCTGATCGGAGGGATGGCTACACCTTC.